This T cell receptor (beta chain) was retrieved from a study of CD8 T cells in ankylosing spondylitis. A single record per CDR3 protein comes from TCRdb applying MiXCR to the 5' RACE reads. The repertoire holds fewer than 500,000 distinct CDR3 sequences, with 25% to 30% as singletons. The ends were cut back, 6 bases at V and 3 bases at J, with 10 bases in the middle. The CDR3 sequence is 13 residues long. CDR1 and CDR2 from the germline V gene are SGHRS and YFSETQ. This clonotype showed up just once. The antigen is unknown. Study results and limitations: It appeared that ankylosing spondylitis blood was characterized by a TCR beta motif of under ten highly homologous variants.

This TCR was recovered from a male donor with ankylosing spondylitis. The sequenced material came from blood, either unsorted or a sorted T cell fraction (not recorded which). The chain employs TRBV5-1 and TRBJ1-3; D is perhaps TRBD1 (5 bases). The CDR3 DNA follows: TGCGCCAGCACCTCAGGGTTTGGAAACACCATATATTTT. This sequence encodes CASTSGFGNTIYF.